The next 15 T cell receptor beta chains were all read from a single sample in a study of cytomegalovirus exposure and HLA in healthy donors. Use of 60 Vbeta and 13 Jbeta primers characterized the PCR. This table comes from immunoSEQ multiplex PCR, and its TCRdb copy is limited to in-frame clones, with some not included. Here the sample spans 150,000 to 200,000 clones, 82% being singletons. Specimen: PBMCs. The receptors were gathered from a woman aged 18-30 years in good health and CMV-seronegative.

This clone was detected only once. The V call is TRBV5-1, the J call TRBJ1-4, with D perhaps matching TRBD1 (5 bases). The CDR3 is 16 amino acids. Germline values: CDR1 SGHRS, CDR2 YFSETQ. Deletions cut 3 bases from V and 5 bases from J, with 17 bases between. DNA of the CDR3: TGCGCCAGCAGCTCCGACGGCCGGGGGGGGAATGAAAAACTGTTTTTT. Its translation: CASSSDGRGGNEKLFF.

The chain is built from TRBV5-1 and TRBJ2-2; D call uncertain. V dropped 0 bases and J dropped 7 bases, with 7 bases sitting between them. This CDR3 contains 13 residues. Germline-derived CDR1 and CDR2 are SGHRS and YFSETQ. For the CDR3, the DNA is TGCGCCAGCAGCTTGGATACGAGCGGGGAGCTGTTTTTT. It codes for CASSLDTSGELFF.

The chain joins TRBV11-3 to TRBJ2-3, with 10 bases that match TRBD1. Germline loops: CDR1 SGHNT, CDR2 YENEEA. The CDR3 length is 15 residues. With V trimmed by 4 bases and J by 5 bases, 6 bases remained unmatched. CDR3 bases: TGTGCCAGCAGCTACTGGGACAGGGGTGGAGATACGCAGTATTTT. Translating gives CASSYWDRGGDTQYF.

V usage is TRBV11-2 and J usage is TRBJ1-1; D perhaps matches TRBD1 (5 bases). The CDR3 is made up of 13 amino acids. The V and J ends lost 2 bases and 5 bases respectively, with 9 bases between them. Germline CDR1 reads SGHAT; CDR2 reads FQNNGV. The CDR3 sequence: CASSLPRGTEAFF. Written as DNA, the CDR3 is TGTGCCAGCAGCTTACCTCGGGGGACTGAAGCTTTCTTT.

This chain connects TRBV6-6 to TRBJ2-7, with 10 positions matching TRBD2. The CDR3 runs 15 residues. Per the germline V gene, CDR1 is MNHNY and CDR2 is SVGAGI (reference sequence). Trimming at V came to 5 bases and at J to 3 bases, leaving 7 bases not matched to a gene. CDR3 coding DNA: TGTGCCAGCAGTGGAAGGACTAGCGGACTCTACGAGCAGTACTTC. The encoded protein is CASSGRTSGLYEQYF.

The chain employs TRBV5-6 and TRBJ2-7; D uncertain. The CDR3 totals 12 residues. Germline CDR1 is SGHDT and CDR2 is YYEEEE. Deletions cut 3 bases from V and 0 bases from J, with 4 bases between. CDR3 loop: CASSWGSYEQYV. The CDR3 nucleotides are TGTGCCAGCAGCTGGGGCTCCTACGAGCAGTACGTC.

The rearrangement joins TRBV28 to TRBJ1-5, with a weak D call TRBD1 (6 bases). The CDR3 runs 16 residues. Trimming removed 4 bases at V and 3 bases at J, with 16 bases between. Germline V gene sequence: CDR1 MDHEN, CDR2 SYDVKM. CDR3 amino acids: CASSSFEQGLNQPQHF. The CDR3 bases are TGTGCCAGCAGTTCCTTTGAACAGGGTCTCAATCAGCCCCAGCATTTT.

This clone has just one count. The same CDR3 can be traced to other DNA sequences in this sample. The chain employs TRBV9 and TRBJ2-1; D ambiguous. Germline CDR1 is SGDLS and CDR2 is YYNGEE. The V and J ends lost 0 bases and 0 bases respectively, with 7 bases between them. The CDR3 has 15 residues. CDR3 in DNA: TGTGCCAGCAGCGTAGCCCCCGGCTCCTACAATGAGCAGTTCTTC. It yields the protein CASSVAPGSYNEQFF.

The chain has TRBV25-1 and TRBJ2-5, with D perhaps matching TRBD1 (5 bases). Germline-derived CDR1 and CDR2 are MGHDK and SYGVNS. The V and J ends lost 3 bases and 2 bases respectively, with 10 bases between them. CDR3 length: 14 amino acids. The CDR3: CASSDGHLQETQYF. The CDR3 DNA sequence: TGTGCCAGCAGTGATGGACATCTGCAAGAGACCCAGTACTTC.

The V gene is TRBV4-3, the J gene TRBJ2-2; the match to TRBD2 covers 12 bases. CDR1 and CDR2 from the germline V gene are LGHNA and YSLEER. J gave up 6 bases and V 0 bases, and 5 bases lay outside the gene matches. The CDR3 covers 17 residues. Here the CDR3 reads CASSQEGLAGMAGELFF. As DNA, the CDR3 is TGCGCCAGCAGCCAAGAGGGACTAGCGGGCATGGCCGGGGAGCTGTTTTTT.

The chain uses TRBV6-6 and TRBJ1-1, with 10 bases aligning to TRBD1. V shed 5 bases, J shed 2 bases, and the junction held 8 bases outside the gene matches. The germline gives CDR1 MNHNY, CDR2 SVGAGI (reference sequence). This CDR3 region has 16 residues. The chain's CDR3 is CASSDLDRGINTEAFF. The CDR3 nucleotides are TGTGCCAGCAGTGACTTGGACAGGGGGATAAACACTGAAGCTTTCTTT.

The chain uses TRBV27 and TRBJ2-4; the match to TRBD2 covers 7 bases. Germline V gene data show CDR1 as MNHEY and CDR2 as SMNVEV (reference sequence). The J segment lost 7 bases and the V segment lost 2 bases, leaving 5 bases of the junction unmatched. CDR3 length: 14 residues. CDR3 in amino acids: CASSLRVGRNIQYF. CDR3 bases: TGTGCCAGCAGTTTACGAGTCGGGAGGAACATTCAGTACTTC.

The chain has TRBV7-9 and TRBJ2-7, with D possibly TRBD1 on 5 matching bases. Germline values: CDR1 SEHNR, CDR2 FQNEAQ (reference sequence). V gave up 5 bases and J gave up 3 bases, with 11 bases separating them. The CDR3 has 13 amino acids. CDR3 protein: CASSPPGLYEQYV. In DNA, the CDR3 is TGTGCCAGCAGCCCCCCAGGGCTCTACGAGCAGTACGTC.

This clone appeared a few times. This chain uses TRBV6-5 with TRBJ2-7; the match to TRBD1 covers 9 bases. Germline assignment: CDR1 MNHEY and CDR2 SVGAGI. This CDR3 has 15 residues. With V trimmed by 5 bases and J by 2 bases, 7 bases remained unmatched. CDR3 in amino acids: CASSPGTGPTYEQYF. As DNA, the CDR3 is TGTGCCAGCAGTCCCGGGACAGGGCCTACCTACGAGCAGTACTTC.

Turning to this clone: Other DNA sequences within the sample encode an identical CDR3. The CDR3 sequence: CAWSTGNYEQYF. CDR3 nucleotides: TGTGCCTGGAGTACAGGCAACTACGAGCAGTACTTC. The chain carries TRBV30 and TRBJ2-7, with D perhaps TRBD1 (5 bases). The V gene's germline CDR1 is GTSNPN and CDR2 SVGIG (reference sequence). CDR3 length: 12 residues. Trimming pared 2 bases from V and 3 bases from J, leaving 8 bases between.